This TCR beta chain comes out of a study of control samples from healthy donors and cancer patients. Libraries were prepared by immunoSEQ multiplex PCR; TCRdb keeps only in-frame clonotypes and omits some of them. Among 150,000 to 200,000 clones listed, 94% were seen once. The CDR3 sequence is 15 residues long. Trimming cost V 4 bases and J 0 bases, with 10 bases left between them. Germline V gives CDR1 SEHNR, CDR2 FQNEAQ (reference sequence). Comment on this clone: Other DNA sequences in this specimen translate into the identical CDR3.

The TCR was taken from a woman in her forties in good health. The sample comprised blood. The gene calls are TRBV7-9 and TRBJ2-1, with a weak D call TRBD1 (5 bases). The DNA of the CDR3 is TGTGCCAGCAGCTCCGGACAAGGCTCCTACAATGAGCAGTTCTTC. Encoded protein: CASSSGQGSYNEQFF.